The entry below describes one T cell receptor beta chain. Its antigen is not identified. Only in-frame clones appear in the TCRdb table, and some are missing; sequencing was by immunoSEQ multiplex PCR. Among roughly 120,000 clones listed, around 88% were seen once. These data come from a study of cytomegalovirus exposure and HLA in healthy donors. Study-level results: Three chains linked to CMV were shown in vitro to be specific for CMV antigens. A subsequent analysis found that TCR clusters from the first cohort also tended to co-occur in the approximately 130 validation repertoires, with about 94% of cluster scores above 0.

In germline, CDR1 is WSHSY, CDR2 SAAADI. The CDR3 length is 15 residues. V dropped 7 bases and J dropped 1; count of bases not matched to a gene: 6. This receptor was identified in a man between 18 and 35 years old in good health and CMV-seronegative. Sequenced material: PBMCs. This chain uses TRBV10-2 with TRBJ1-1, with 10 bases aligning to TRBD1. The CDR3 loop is CASTGRDRGNTEAFF. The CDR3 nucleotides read TGCGCCAGCACGGGTAGGGACAGGGGGAACACTGAAGCTTTCTTT.